These 10 T cell receptor beta chains were sequenced from one sample in a study of blood T cell repertoires in COVID-19. The table came from immunoSEQ multiplex PCR; TCRdb's copy has only in-frame clones and leaves some out. The sample comprises about 150,000 clones, 84% of which are singletons, and approximately 8.9% rests with the top ten. Sequenced sample: peripheral blood. The receptors were sampled from a man in his thirties or forties with COVID-19, enrolled during active disease.

V gene TRBV28 combines with J gene TRBJ2-5; D not resolved. The CDR3 has 13 amino acids. V was trimmed by 6 bases and J by 2 bases, leaving 10 bases between them. Germline V gene sequence: CDR1 MDHEN, CDR2 SYDVKM. This CDR3 is CASRKWQQETQYF. The CDR3 nucleotides are TGTGCCAGCAGGAAGTGGCAGCAAGAGACCCAGTACTTC.

The chain uses TRBV9 and TRBJ2-2, with TRBD2 matching 10 bases. In germline, CDR1 is SGDLS, CDR2 YYNGEE. Losses at the gene ends were 3 bases for V and 4 bases for J; bases not matched to a gene: 6. This CDR3 is 16 amino acids long. The DNA of the CDR3 is TGTGCCAGCAGCGCCACTTCTAGCGGGAGCACCGGGGAGCTGTTTTTT. This sequence encodes CASSATSSGSTGELFF.

V and J are TRBV4-2 and TRBJ2-1, with 7 bases lining up with TRBD2. The J segment lost 0 bases and the V segment lost 1 base, leaving 6 bases of the junction unmatched. The germline gives CDR1 LGHNA, CDR2 YNFKEQ. The CDR3 consists of 17 residues. The CDR3 bases are TGTGCCAGCAGCCAAGCTAGCGGAGGGAGCTCCTACAATGAGCAGTTCTTC. This gives the protein CASSQASGGSSYNEQFF.

The CDR3 is CATSDDRGASYEQYF. The CDR3 coding sequence is TGTGCCACCAGTGATGATCGGGGAGCCTCCTACGAGCAGTACTTC. This chain links TRBV24-1 with TRBJ2-7, with a weak D call TRBD2 (5 bases). V was pared by 3 bases and J by 0 bases, with 11 bases between. CDR1 and CDR2 (germline): KGHDR, SFDVKD. CDR3 length equals 15 residues.

V usage is TRBV30 and J usage is TRBJ2-7, with a possible D match to TRBD2 (5 bases). Germline V gene sequence: CDR1 GTSNPN, CDR2 SVGIG (reference sequence). The ends were cut back, 1 base at V and 2 bases at J, with 9 bases in the middle. The CDR3 length is 13 residues. As DNA, the CDR3 is TGTGCCTGGAGTGGTGAGGGTCCCTACGAGCAGTACTTC. This gives the protein CAWSGEGPYEQYF.

The chain carries TRBV9 and TRBJ2-7; TRBD1 agrees at 9 bases. The length of the CDR3 is 15 residues. Germline V gene data show CDR1 as SGDLS and CDR2 as YYNGEE. Germline trimming cut 1 base from V and 2 bases from J; bases unmatched to any gene: 4. The chain's CDR3 is CASSVQDRGPYEQYF. The CDR3 nucleotides are TGTGCCAGCAGCGTACAGGACAGGGGACCCTACGAGCAGTACTTC.

This clone was observed at least ten times. The chain is built from TRBV5-3 and TRBJ2-2; TRBD1 agrees at 9 bases. TRBV5-3 is an ORF, with its function uncertain. The V gene end was trimmed by 0 bases and the J gene end by 7 bases; junction bases not matched to a gene: 1. The CDR3 consists of 14 residues. CDR3 region: CARSLDRGRGELFF. The CDR3 nucleotides are TGTGCCAGAAGCTTGGACAGGGGGCGCGGGGAGCTGTTTTTT.

This chain connects TRBV6-6 to TRBJ2-5, with 10 bases lining up with TRBD1. This CDR3 has 15 amino acids. The germline V gene has CDR1 MNHNY and CDR2 SVGAGI (reference sequence). The J segment lost 3 bases and the V segment lost 2 bases, leaving 3 bases of the junction unmatched. The CDR3 DNA reads as TGTGCCAGCAGTTACGGGGACAGGGGAAAAGAGACCCAGTACTTC. This encodes CASSYGDRGKETQYF.

CDR3 sequence: CASSQYPGLQETQYF. The CDR3 DNA is TGCGCCAGCAGCCAATATCCGGGACTCCAAGAGACCCAGTACTTC. The chain carries TRBV4-1 and TRBJ2-5; possibly TRBD2 for D (6 bases). The CDR3 has 15 amino acids. The germline CDR1 and CDR2 sequences are MGHRA and YSYEKL. Between the trimmed V and J ends, which lost 2 bases and 1 base, there was a span of 11 bases.

J is TRBJ1-4 and V is TRBV9, with TRBD1 matching 9 bases. Germline CDR1 SGDLS, CDR2 YYNGEE. Unmatched junction bases numbered 2, after V lost 3 bases and J lost 5 bases. The CDR3 consists of 14 residues. DNA of the CDR3: TGTGCCAGCAGCGGACAGGGGGAAAATGAAAAACTGTTTTTT. Protein: CASSGQGENEKLFF.